Described below is a single T cell receptor (beta chain) sequence and its context. Per the germline V gene, CDR1 is SGHTA and CDR2 is FQGNSA. This CDR3 is built from 14 residues. V was shortened by 0 bases and J by 0 bases, with 4 bases between the two germline ends. These data come from a study of OX40 agonist ivuxolimab in advanced cancers. This table comes from immunoSEQ multiplex PCR, and its TCRdb copy is limited to in-frame clones, with some not included. The table records some 65,000 clones, 87% of them present only once. V is TRBV7-2 and J is TRBJ2-3; D is unresolved. Sample: CD4+ or CD8+ T cells sorted from blood, taken in a trial of the OX40 agonist ivuxolimab. The origin of this receptor is an adult with an advanced solid tumor such as melanoma, head and neck, liver or kidney cancer. The CDR3 DNA reads as TGTGCCAGCAGCTTAGCCCCAAGCACAGATACGCAGTATTTT. Translated, it gives CASSLAPSTDTQYF.